This passage covers 17 T cell receptor beta chains from one sample sequenced in a study of cytomegalovirus exposure and HLA in healthy donors. In the PCR, 60 Vbeta and 13 Jbeta primers were used. Clones were read by immunoSEQ multiplex PCR, and TCRdb kept only the in-frame ones, dropping some. The data show 140,000 or so clones, about a tenth seen once. Sequenced material: PBMCs. Every receptor here comes from a male donor in good health and CMV-seronegative.

In this sample, this clone turned up a few times. The chain combines TRBV28 with TRBJ1-5; D not resolved. CDR1 and CDR2 (germline): MDHEN, SYDVKM. Trimming pared 4 bases from V and 5 bases from J, leaving 9 bases between. The CDR3 is 13 residues long. The CDR3 spells CASSSPGDQPQHF. The CDR3 coding sequence is TGTGCCAGCAGTTCTCCCGGGGATCAGCCCCAGCATTTT.

This clone showed up just a few times. V usage is TRBV6-5 and J usage is TRBJ2-1, with D possibly TRBD1 on 5 matching bases. CDR1 MNHEY and CDR2 SVGAGI come from the germline V gene. The V gene lost 6 bases and the J gene lost 7 bases, with 16 bases spanning the gap. CDR3 length: 14 residues. As DNA, the CDR3 is TGTGCCAGCAGCAAACGGACAAACTGGAATGAGCAGTTCTTC. Translated, it gives CASSKRTNWNEQFF.

This chain joins TRBV11-2 and TRBJ2-1; D perhaps matches TRBD1 (5 bases). Trimming left V 1 base short and J 2 bases short, with 12 bases between. The CDR3 has 16 residues. Germline assignment: CDR1 SGHAT and CDR2 FQNNGV. The CDR3 DNA is TGTGCCAGCAGCTTAGGCAGGGCCACCCCCTACAATGAGCAGTTCTTC. Its translation is CASSLGRATPYNEQFF.

This clone was counted between two and nine times. Other DNA sequences in this specimen translate into the identical CDR3. J is TRBJ1-1 and V is TRBV7-9; D perhaps matches TRBD1 (6 bases). This CDR3 comprises 12 residues. Trimming took off 5 bases at V and 11 bases at J, with 15 bases between the two ends. The germline V gene has CDR1 SEHNR and CDR2 FQNEAQ (reference sequence). The CDR3 spells CASSPWTAYAFF. As DNA, the CDR3 is TGTGCCAGCAGCCCTTGGACAGCCTATGCTTTCTTT.

The V call is TRBV27, the J call TRBJ2-3; no firm D call. Trimming shortened V by 8 bases and J by 1 base, and 10 bases separated the two germline ends. This CDR3 region has 13 residues. Looked up from germline, CDR1 is MNHEY and CDR2 is SMNVEV (reference sequence). CDR3 in amino acids: CASSRQGTDTQYF. In nucleotides, the CDR3 is TGTGCCAGCTCAAGACAAGGCACAGATACGCAGTATTTT.

This chain connects TRBV7-2 to TRBJ2-5, with 7 positions matching TRBD2. CDR1 is SGHTA, CDR2 FQGNSA, per germline. The CDR3 sequence is 16 residues long. V lost 7 bases and J lost 4; bases outside the gene matches: 15. CDR3 region: CASTDWASGSVETQYF. CDR3 in DNA: TGTGCCAGCACCGATTGGGCTAGCGGATCGGTAGAGACCCAGTACTTC.

This chain connects TRBV25-1 to TRBJ1-2; D uncertain. The CDR3 has 12 amino acids. The V gene's germline CDR1 is MGHDK and CDR2 SYGVNS. The V end lost 5 bases, the J end lost 3 bases, and 7 bases lay between the germline ends. The CDR3 bases are TGTGCCAGCAGTAGCCGGGACTATGGCTACACCTTC. It yields the protein CASSSRDYGYTF.

The genes are TRBV28 and TRBJ2-3; possibly TRBD1 for D (6 bases). Per germline, CDR1 MDHEN and CDR2 SYDVKM. V was cut by 4 bases and J by 4 bases, with 12 bases left in between. This CDR3 has 14 amino acids. As DNA, the CDR3 is TGTGCCAGCAGTTCCTCGGACAGTTCAGATACGCAGTATTTT. Residues: CASSSSDSSDTQYF.

This clone was counted a few times. The chain joins TRBV6-5 to TRBJ2-3; the D gene is possibly TRBD2 (6 bases). The germline V gene encodes CDR1 MNHEY and CDR2 SVGAGI. V was pared by 6 bases and J by 3 bases, with 13 bases between. This CDR3 region has 14 residues. CDR3 sequence: CASSPGVPTDTQYF. In DNA, the CDR3 is TGTGCCAGCAGCCCGGGGGTCCCGACAGATACGCAGTATTTT.

The CDR3 region is CASSLFPVVLGNEQFF. The CDR3 DNA reads TGTGCCAGCAGTTTATTTCCCGTAGTCCTTGGCAATGAGCAGTTCTTC. The J gene is TRBJ2-1, the V gene TRBV28; D is unresolved. CDR1 and CDR2 from the germline V gene are MDHEN and SYDVKM. The CDR3 has 16 amino acids. The V gene lost 1 base and the J gene lost 6 bases, with 16 bases spanning the gap.

The V gene is TRBV27, the J gene TRBJ1-2; 11 bases map to TRBD1. The CDR3 is 14 amino acids. Germline V lookup: CDR1 MNHEY, CDR2 SMNVEV (reference sequence). V was clipped by 4 bases and J by 4 bases; unmatched bases: 2. The CDR3 DNA reads as TGTGCCAGCAGTTCGGACAGGGGGCTCTATGGCTACACCTTC. The encoded protein is CASSSDRGLYGYTF.

The chain couples TRBV5-1 to TRBJ2-3; D may be TRBD1 (5 bases). The CDR3 consists of 16 residues. V lost 1 base and J 1 base, leaving 13 bases between the germline ends. CDR1 is SGHRS and CDR2 is YFSETQ in the germline V gene. The DNA of the CDR3 is TGCGCCAGCAGCTTGTTCGGCGACAGTCGCACAGATACGCAGTATTTT. Protein sequence: CASSLFGDSRTDTQYF. The whole variable domain, remainder taken from reference TRBV5-1 and TRBJ2-3, is KAGVTQTPRYLIKTRGQQVTLSCSPISGHRSVSWYQQTPGQGLQFLFEYFSETQRNKGNFPGRFSGRQFSNSRSEMNVSTLELGDSALYLCASSLFGDSRTDTQYFGPGTRLTVL.

This clone was seen more than once but under ten times. The chain links TRBV30 to TRBJ1-2; D gene unclear. Germline V gene lookup returns CDR1 GTSNPN and CDR2 SVGIG (reference sequence). Trimming removed 2 bases from V and 8 bases from J, with 15 bases in between. This CDR3 spans 13 amino acids. This chain's CDR3 is CAWSKGGPGGYTF. The CDR3 coding sequence is TGTGCCTGGAGTAAGGGAGGGCCCGGGGGCTACACCTTC.

This clone showed up just a few times. This chain joins TRBV5-6 and TRBJ2-3, with 13 bases fitting TRBD2. This CDR3 has 18 residues. The J segment lost 1 base and the V segment lost 3 bases, leaving 8 bases of the junction unmatched. The germline V gene has CDR1 SGHDT and CDR2 YYEEEE. The CDR3 spells CASSSTSGGAAGTDTQYF. The CDR3 nucleotides are TGTGCCAGCAGCTCTACTAGCGGGGGGGCCGCCGGCACAGATACGCAGTATTTT.

This clone appeared a few times. The J gene is TRBJ1-3, the V gene TRBV5-4; possible D gene TRBD1, 6 bases. The CDR3 is made up of 16 amino acids. The V gene lost 0 bases and the J gene lost 1 base, with 11 bases spanning the gap. Germline lookup yields CDR1 SGHNT and CDR2 YYREEE (reference sequence). The CDR3 loop reads CASSLEGGASGNTIYF. DNA of the CDR3: TGTGCCAGCAGCTTGGAGGGGGGGGCATCTGGAAACACCATATATTTT.

The chain carries TRBV4-3 and TRBJ1-5; TRBD1 is a possible D gene (6 bases). Germline V gene data show CDR1 as LGHNA and CDR2 as YSLEER. CDR3 length: 15 residues. With 6 bases removed from V and 7 bases from J, the gap between germline ends came to 19 bases. The DNA for the CDR3 is TGCGCCAGCAGTTTATTGCTGGACAGTGGACAGCCCCAGCATTTT. It specifies CASSLLLDSGQPQHF.

In the case of this clone: The conserved final phenylalanine or tryptophan is absent from the CDR3, which likely points to a read error. The DNA is left out, because the CDR3 cannot be placed on it with certainty; the CDR3 is given as TCRdb lists it. The rearrangement uses TRBV5-4 and TRBJ2-3; the table names TRBD2, a call not compared with the DNA. The germline gives CDR1 SGHNT, CDR2 YYREEE (reference sequence). 12 amino acids form the CDR3, both terminal residues included. The CDR3 reads CASSEGTSESVV.